The clone carrying this T cell receptor beta chain is termed medium-sized (0.01 to 0.1%). As yet, its antigen is unknown. The data were obtained in a study of vaccination and CD4 T cells after COVID-19. As for the study in general: Convalescent donors totaled six males and four females, including two who were Hispanic. Stimulation used overlapping spike peptides from SARS-CoV-2, HCoV-NL63, HCoV-OC43 and HCoV-229E. Control cultures were supplied with a CEFX pool, an HIV-1 Nef pool, or no peptide at all.

Treatment reported: approximately 9-day PBMC culture with coronavirus spike peptide pools or control peptides (ViraFEST assay). Sequencing of the DNA from cultured CD4+ T cells was carried out with the Oncomine TCR Beta short-read assay. In TCRdb, the PCR reads were re-called with MiXCR into one record per CDR3 protein. The table shows several thousand distinct CDR3 sequences, with around three fifths occurring only once. Sample: CD4+ T cells from blood, cultured in vitro. This TCR came from a human donor who had recovered from COVID-19.

The CDR3 coding sequence is TGTGCCAGCAGCACCCATAGCGGGGGGGCCACAGATACGCAGTATTTT. Its protein product is CASSTHSGGATDTQYF. V is TRBV5-4 and J is TRBJ2-3, with 11 bases lining up with TRBD2. Germline V gives CDR1 SGHNT, CDR2 YYREEE (reference sequence). J lost 2 bases, V lost 4 bases, and 6 bases had no gene match. The CDR3 sequence is 16 residues long.